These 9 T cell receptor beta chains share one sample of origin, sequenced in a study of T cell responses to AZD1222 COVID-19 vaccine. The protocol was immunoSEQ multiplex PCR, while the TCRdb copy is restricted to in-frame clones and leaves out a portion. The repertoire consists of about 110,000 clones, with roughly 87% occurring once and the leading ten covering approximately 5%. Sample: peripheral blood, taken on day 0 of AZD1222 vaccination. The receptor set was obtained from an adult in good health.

The CDR3 nucleotides are TGTGCCAGTAGTCTCAGACTAGCGGGAGCCATCTACGAGCAGTACTTC. Protein product: CASSLRLAGAIYEQYF. This chain connects TRBV19 to TRBJ2-7; 12 bases fit TRBD2. CDR3 length equals 16 residues. The germline CDR1 and CDR2 sequences are LNHDA and SQIVND (reference sequence). Trimming at V came to 5 bases and at J to 3 bases, leaving 8 bases not matched to a gene.

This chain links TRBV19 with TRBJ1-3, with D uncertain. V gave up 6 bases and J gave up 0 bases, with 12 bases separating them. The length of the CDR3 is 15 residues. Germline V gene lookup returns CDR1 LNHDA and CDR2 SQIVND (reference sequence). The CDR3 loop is CASRTFEYSGNTIYF. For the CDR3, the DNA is TGTGCCAGTAGAACCTTCGAGTACTCTGGAAACACCATATATTTT.

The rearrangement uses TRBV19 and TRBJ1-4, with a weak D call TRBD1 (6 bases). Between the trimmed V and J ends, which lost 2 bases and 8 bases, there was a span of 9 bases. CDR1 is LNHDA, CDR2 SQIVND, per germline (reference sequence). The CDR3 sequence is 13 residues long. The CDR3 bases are TGTGCCAGTAGTATACAGGGGAGCGAAAAACTGTTTTTT. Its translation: CASSIQGSEKLFF.

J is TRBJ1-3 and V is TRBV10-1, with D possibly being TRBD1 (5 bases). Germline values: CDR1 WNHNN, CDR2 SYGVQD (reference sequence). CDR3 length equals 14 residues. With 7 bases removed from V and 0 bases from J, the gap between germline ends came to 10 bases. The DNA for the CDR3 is TGCGCCAGCACCGATGACAGCTCTGGAAACACCATATATTTT. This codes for CASTDDSSGNTIYF.

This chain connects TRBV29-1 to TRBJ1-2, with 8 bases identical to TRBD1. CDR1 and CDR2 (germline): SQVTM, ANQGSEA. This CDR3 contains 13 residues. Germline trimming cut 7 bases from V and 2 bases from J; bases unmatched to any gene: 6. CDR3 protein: CSADRQGNYGYTF. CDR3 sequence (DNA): TGCAGCGCGGACAGACAGGGGAACTATGGCTACACCTTC.

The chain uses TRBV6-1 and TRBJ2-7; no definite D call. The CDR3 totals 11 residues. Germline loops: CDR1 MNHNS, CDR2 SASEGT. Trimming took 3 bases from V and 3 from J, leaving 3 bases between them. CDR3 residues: CASSESYEQYF. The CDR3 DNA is TGTGCCAGCAGTGAGAGCTACGAGCAGTACTTC.

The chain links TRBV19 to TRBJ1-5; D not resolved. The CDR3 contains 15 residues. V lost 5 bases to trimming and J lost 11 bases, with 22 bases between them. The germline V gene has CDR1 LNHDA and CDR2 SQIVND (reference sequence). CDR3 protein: CASSPQQTVLTAQHF. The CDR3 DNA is TGTGCCAGTAGTCCGCAACAAACAGTCCTCACGGCCCAGCATTTT.

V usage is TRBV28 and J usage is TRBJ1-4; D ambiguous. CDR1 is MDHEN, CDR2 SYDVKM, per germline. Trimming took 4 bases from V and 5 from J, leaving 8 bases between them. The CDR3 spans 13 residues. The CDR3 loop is CASSWGRNEKLFF. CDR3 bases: TGTGCCAGCAGTTGGGGTCGGAATGAAAAACTGTTTTTT.

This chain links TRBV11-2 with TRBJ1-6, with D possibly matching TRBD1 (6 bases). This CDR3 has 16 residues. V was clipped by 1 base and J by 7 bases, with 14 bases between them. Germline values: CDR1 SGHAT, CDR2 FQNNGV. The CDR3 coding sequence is TGTGCCAGCAGCTTAGGTGGGCAGGGGTGGAATTCACCCCTCCACTTT. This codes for CASSLGGQGWNSPLHF.